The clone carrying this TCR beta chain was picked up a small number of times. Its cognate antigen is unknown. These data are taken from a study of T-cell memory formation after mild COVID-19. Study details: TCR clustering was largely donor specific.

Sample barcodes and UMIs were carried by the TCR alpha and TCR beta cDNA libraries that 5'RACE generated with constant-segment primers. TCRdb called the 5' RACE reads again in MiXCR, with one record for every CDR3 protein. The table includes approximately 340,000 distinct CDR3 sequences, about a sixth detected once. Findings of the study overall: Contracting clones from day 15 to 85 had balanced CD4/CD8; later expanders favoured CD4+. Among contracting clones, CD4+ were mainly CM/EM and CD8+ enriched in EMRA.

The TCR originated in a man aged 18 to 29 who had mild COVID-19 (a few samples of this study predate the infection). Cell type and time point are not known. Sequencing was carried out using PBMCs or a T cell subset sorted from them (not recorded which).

The CDR3 DNA is TGCGCCAGCAGCTTGAGGGTAGGTAGTGACGAGCAGTACGTC. Translation: CASSLRVGSDEQYV. The chain employs TRBV5-1 and TRBJ2-7; no clear D gene. The V end was cut by 1 base, the J end by 5 bases, with 13 bases between. The CDR3 totals 14 residues. Germline CDR1 SGHRS, CDR2 YFSETQ.